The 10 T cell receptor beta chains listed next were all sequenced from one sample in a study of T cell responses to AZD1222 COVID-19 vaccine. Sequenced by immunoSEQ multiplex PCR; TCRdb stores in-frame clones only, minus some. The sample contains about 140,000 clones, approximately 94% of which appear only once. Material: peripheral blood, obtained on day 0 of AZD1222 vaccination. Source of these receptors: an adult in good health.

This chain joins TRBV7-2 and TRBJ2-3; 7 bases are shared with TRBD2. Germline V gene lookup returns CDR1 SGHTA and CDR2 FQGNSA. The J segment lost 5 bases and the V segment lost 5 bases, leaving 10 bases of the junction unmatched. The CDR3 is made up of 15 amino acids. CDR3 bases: TGTGCCAGCAGCGCACAGAGCGGGGTGGGAGATACGCAGTATTTT. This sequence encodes CASSAQSGVGDTQYF.

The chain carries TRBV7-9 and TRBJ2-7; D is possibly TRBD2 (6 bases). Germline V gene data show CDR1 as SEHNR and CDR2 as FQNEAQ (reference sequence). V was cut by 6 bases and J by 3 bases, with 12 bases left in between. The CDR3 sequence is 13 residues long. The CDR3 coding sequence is TGTGCCAGCAGTACTGGACTACTCTACGAGCAGTACTTC. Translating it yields CASSTGLLYEQYF.

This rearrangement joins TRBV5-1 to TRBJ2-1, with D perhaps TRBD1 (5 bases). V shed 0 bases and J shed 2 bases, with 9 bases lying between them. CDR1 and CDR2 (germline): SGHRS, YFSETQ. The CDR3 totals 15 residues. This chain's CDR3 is CASSLARAPYNEQFF. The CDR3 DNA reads TGCGCCAGCAGCTTGGCCAGGGCCCCCTACAATGAGCAGTTCTTC.

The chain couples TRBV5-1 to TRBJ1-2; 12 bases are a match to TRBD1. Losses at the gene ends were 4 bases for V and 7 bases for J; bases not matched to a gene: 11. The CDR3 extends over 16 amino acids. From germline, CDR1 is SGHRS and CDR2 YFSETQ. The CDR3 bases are TGCGCCAGCAGCCCTAACCAGGGACAGGGGGCGCTTGGCTACACCTTC. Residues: CASSPNQGQGALGYTF.

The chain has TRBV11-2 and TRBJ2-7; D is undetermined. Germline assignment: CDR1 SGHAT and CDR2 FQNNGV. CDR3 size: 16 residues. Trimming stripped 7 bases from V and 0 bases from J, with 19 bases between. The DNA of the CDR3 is TGTGCCAGCAAAAAAGCTAGGCAGGCCCGCTCCTACGAGCAGTACTTC. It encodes CASKKARQARSYEQYF.

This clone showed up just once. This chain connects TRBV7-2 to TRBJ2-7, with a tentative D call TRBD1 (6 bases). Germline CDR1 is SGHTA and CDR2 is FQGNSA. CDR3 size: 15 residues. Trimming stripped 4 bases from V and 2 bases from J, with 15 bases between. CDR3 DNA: TGTGCCAGCAGCTCACAGGTACAGGGTCCCTACGAGCAGTACTTC. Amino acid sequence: CASSSQVQGPYEQYF.

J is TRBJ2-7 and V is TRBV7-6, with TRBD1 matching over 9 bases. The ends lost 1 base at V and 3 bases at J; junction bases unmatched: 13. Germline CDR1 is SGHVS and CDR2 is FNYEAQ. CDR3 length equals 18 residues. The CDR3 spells CASSLEQGASPTDYEQYF. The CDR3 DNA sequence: TGTGCCAGCAGCTTAGAACAGGGGGCGAGCCCTACCGACTACGAGCAGTACTTC.

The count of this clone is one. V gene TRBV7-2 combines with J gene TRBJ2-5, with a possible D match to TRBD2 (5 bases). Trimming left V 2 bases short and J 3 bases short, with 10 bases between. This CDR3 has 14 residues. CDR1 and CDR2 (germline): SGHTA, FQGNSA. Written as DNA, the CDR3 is TGTGCCAGCAGCTTATTCGGGCGGGAAGAGACCCAGTACTTC. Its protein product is CASSLFGREETQYF.

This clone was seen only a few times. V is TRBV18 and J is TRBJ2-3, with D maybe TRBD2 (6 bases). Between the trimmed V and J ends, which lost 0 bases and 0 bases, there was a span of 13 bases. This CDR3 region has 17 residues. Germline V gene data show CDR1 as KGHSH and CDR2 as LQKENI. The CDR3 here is CASSPPYGGESTDTQYF. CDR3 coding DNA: TGTGCCAGCTCACCACCGTACGGCGGGGAAAGCACAGATACGCAGTATTTT. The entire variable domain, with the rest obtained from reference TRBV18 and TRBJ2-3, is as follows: NAGVMQNPRHLVRRRGQEARLRCSPMKGHSHVYWYRQLPEEGLKFMVYLQKENIIDESGMPKERFSAEFPKEGPSILRIQQVVRGDSAAYFCASSPPYGGESTDTQYFGPGTRLTVL.

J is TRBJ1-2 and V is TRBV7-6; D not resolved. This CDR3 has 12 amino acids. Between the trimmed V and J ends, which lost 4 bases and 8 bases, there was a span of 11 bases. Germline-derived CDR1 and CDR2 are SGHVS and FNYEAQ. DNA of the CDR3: TGTGCCAGCAGCTCCTCACTTACAGGCTACACCTTC. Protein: CASSSSLTGYTF.